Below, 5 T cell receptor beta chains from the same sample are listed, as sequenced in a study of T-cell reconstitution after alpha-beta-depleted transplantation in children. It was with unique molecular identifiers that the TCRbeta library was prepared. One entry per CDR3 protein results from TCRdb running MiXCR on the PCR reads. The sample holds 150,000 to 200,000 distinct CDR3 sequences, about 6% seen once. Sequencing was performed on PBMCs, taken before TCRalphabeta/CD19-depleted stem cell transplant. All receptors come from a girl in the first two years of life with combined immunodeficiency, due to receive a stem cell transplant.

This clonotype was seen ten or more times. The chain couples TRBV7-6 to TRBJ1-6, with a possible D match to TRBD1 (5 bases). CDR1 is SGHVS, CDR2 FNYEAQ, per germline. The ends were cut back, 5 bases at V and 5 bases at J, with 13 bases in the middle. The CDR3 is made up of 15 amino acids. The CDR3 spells CASSTLQANNSPLHF. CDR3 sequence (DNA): TGTGCCAGCAGCACGCTACAGGCTAATAATTCACCCCTCCACTTT. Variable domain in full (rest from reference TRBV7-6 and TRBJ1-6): GAGVSQSPRYKVTKRGQDVALRCDPISGHVSLYWYRQALGQGPEFLTYFNYEAQQDKSGLPNDRFSAERPEGSISTLTIQRTEQRDSAMYRCASSTLQANNSPLHFGNGTRLTVT.

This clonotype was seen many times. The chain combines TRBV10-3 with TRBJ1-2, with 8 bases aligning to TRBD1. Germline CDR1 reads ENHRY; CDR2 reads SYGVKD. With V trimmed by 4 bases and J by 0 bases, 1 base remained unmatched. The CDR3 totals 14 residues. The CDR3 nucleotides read TGTGCCATCAGTGCGGACAGGGCTAACTATGGCTACACCTTC. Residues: CAISADRANYGYTF.

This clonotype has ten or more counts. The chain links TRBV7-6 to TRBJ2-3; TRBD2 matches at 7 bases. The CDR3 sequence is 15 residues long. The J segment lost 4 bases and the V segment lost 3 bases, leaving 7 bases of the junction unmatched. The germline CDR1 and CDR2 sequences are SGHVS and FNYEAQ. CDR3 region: CASSFAGEMADTQYF. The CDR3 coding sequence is TGTGCCAGCAGCTTTGCGGGAGAGATGGCAGATACGCAGTATTTT.

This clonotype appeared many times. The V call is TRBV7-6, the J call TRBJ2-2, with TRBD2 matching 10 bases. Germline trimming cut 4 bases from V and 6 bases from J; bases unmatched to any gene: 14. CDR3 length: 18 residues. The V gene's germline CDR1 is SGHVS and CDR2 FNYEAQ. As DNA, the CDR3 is TGTGCCAGCAGCTCCCAAGTTCTAGCGGGAGTTTTCGCCGGGGAGCTGTTTTTT. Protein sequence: CASSSQVLAGVFAGELFF.

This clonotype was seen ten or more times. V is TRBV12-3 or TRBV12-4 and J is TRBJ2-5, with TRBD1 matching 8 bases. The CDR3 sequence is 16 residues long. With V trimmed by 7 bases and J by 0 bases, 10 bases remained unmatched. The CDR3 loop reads CASTDRTGPHQETQYF. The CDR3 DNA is TGTGCCAGCACCGACAGGACAGGGCCACACCAAGAGACCCAGTACTTC.